These 18 T cell receptor delta chains were sequenced from one sample in a study of γδ T cells in repeated Plasmodium falciparum infection. Bulk repertoires came from Vgamma9/Vdelta2+ or Vdelta2-negative gammadelta T cells flow-sorted from PBMC. TCRdb fed the multiplex PCR reads into CATT to redo clone calling. The table has roughly 93,000 delta-chain clones, approximately 1.4% seen once. Sample: gamma-delta T cells from blood. Source of these receptors: a pool of human donors (malaria-infected and uninfected, not separated).

Of note for this clone: TCRdb's protein, taken from a much larger clone, differs from this DNA's translation at residue 3, likely owing to a read error; the protein displayed comes from the DNA. TRDV1 is the V gene, and the J gene was not called. The CDR3 has 12 amino acids. In germline, CDR1 is TSWWSYY, CDR2 QGS. Here the CDR3 DNA reads TGTGCTCCTGGGGACATCTTCGGCGGGCTCATCTTT. It yields the protein CAPGDIFGGLIF.

A remark on this clone: The protein TCRdb gives is from a much larger clone and does not agree with this DNA's translation at residue 9, likely a read error; the protein shown here comes from the DNA. The J gene is TRDJ1, the V gene TRDV2; no definite D call. The J gene, missing from TCRdb, was assigned here through DNA to germline matching. The germline gives CDR1 GEAIGNYY, CDR2 EKD. The CDR3 is made up of 15 amino acids. V lost 3 bases, J lost 1 base, and 14 bases lay in between. The CDR3 protein is CACDPVPIRTDKLIF. The CDR3 coding sequence is TGTGCCTGTGACCCGGTTCCCATCCGCACCGATAAACTCATCTTT.

This clone came up many times. This could be a read error, since a much larger clone is one nucleotide away. This same CDR3 is encoded by further DNA sequences in the sample. The chain uses TRDV1 and TRDJ1; TRDD3 might be the D (5 bases). V was cut by 0 bases and J by 0 bases, with 29 bases left in between. Germline CDR1 TSWWSYY, CDR2 QGS. This CDR3 has 22 amino acids. CDR3 in amino acids: CALGELNAPKAAIRGYTDKLIF. CDR3 DNA sequence: TGTGCTCTTGGGGAACTGAACGCTCCCAAGGCGGCTATACGAGGATACACCGATAAACTCATCTTT.

Comments on this clone: The protein TCRdb lists belongs to a much larger clone and differs from this DNA's translation at residue 17, which points to a read error; the protein shown is made from the DNA. J is TRDJ1 and V is TRDV2, with D perhaps TRDD3 (10 bases). As TCRdb names no J gene, one was assigned here on the basis of a DNA match to germline. Trimming left V 5 bases short and J 3 bases short, with 39 bases between. The germline V gene encodes CDR1 GEAIGNYY and CDR2 EKD. The CDR3 loop spans 22 amino acids. The CDR3, as DNA: TGTGCCTGTGGGGGGACCCTTCCTACGACTGTACTGGGGGATCGGTACGCCGATAAACTCATCTTT. Translating it yields CACGGTLPTTVLGDRYADKLIF.

Concerning this clone itself: The TCRdb protein comes from a much larger clone and disagrees with this DNA's translation at residue 9, likely due to a read error; the protein given here is derived from the DNA. The chain uses TRDV1 and TRDJ1; D unresolved. The J gene is absent in TCRdb and was assigned here via DNA matching to germline. Germline V gene lookup returns CDR1 TSWWSYY and CDR2 QGS. Trimming took 7 bases from V and 0 from J, leaving 21 bases between them. The CDR3 has 17 residues. CDR3: CALELLDSNPYTDKLIF. The CDR3 nucleotides read TGTGCTCTTGAGCTTCTAGATTCTAATCCGTACACCGATAAACTCATCTTT.

Comments on this clone: TCRdb's entry gives the protein of a much larger clone, which mismatches this DNA's translation at residue 12, likely from a read error; the protein reported here is translated from the DNA. The chain links TRDV2 to TRDJ1; TRDD3 matches at 12 bases. TCRdb leaves out the J gene; it was filled in here by matching the DNA to germline. Looked up from germline, CDR1 is GEAIGNYY and CDR2 is EKD. The CDR3 totals 21 residues. V was clipped by 0 bases and J by 0 bases; unmatched bases: 16. The CDR3 loop reads CACDTVTGGYTVPSHTDKLIF. In nucleotides, the CDR3 is TGTGCCTGTGACACCGTTACTGGGGGATACACCGTTCCTTCCCACACCGATAAACTCATCTTT.

As for this clone: With only one base between it and a far larger clone, this is likely a read error. The sample has other DNA sequences that encode this CDR3 too. The chain has TRDV2 and TRDJ1; D is unresolved. In the absence of a J gene in TCRdb, the DNA was matched to germline to assign it here. Germline V lookup: CDR1 GEAIGNYY, CDR2 EKD. V lost 3 bases to trimming and J lost 9 bases, with 16 bases between them. The CDR3 is 13 amino acids. CDR3 coding DNA: TGTGCCTGTGACGTCCGGCGGGTCCCCGAACTCATCTTT. Translating gives CACDVRRVPELIF.

Of note for this clone: TCRdb pairs this DNA with a much larger clone's protein that differs at residue 20, likely a read error; the protein shown was translated from the DNA. The chain combines TRDV1 with TRDJ1; weak D call: TRDD3 (7 bases). CDR1 is TSWWSYY, CDR2 QGS, per germline. The CDR3 is made up of 22 amino acids. The CDR3 spells CALGDVSFPYGRGDLHTDKPIF. CDR3 nucleotides: TGTGCTCTTGGGGACGTTTCCTTCCCGTACGGCCGGGGGGATTTACACACCGATAAACCCATCTTT.

This clone was observed a few times. A read error likely explains why the TCRdb protein, taken from a much larger clone, differs from this DNA's translation at residue 6; the protein shown is translated from the DNA. The chain is built from TRDV2 and TRDJ3; the match to TRDD3 covers 10 bases. TCRdb carries no J gene annotation; the J gene was assigned here by matching the DNA with germline. The CDR3 runs 21 residues. CDR1 GEAIGNYY and CDR2 EKD come from the germline V gene. Unmatched junction bases numbered 15, after V lost 2 bases and J lost 3 bases. CDR3 loop: CACDKSMGDTKTNWDTRQMFF. The CDR3 nucleotides are TGTGCCTGTGACAAGTCGATGGGGGATACCAAAACGAACTGGGACACCCGACAGATGTTTTTC.

This clone was detected ten times or more. This rearrangement joins TRDV1 to TRDJ1; possible D gene TRDD2, 6 bases. CDR1 and CDR2 (germline): TSWWSYY, QGS. CDR3 length: 18 residues. Trimming took 4 bases from V and 0 from J, leaving 21 bases between them. CDR3 DNA sequence: TGTGCTCTTGGGGTCGACTCAATCCTACGGGACAACACCGATAAACTCATCTTT. This encodes CALGVDSILRDNTDKLIF.

This clone occurred a few times. It is likely a read error: a sequence one base away is far more abundant. The sample carries other DNA sequences with the same CDR3. The rearrangement links TRDV2 to TRDJ1; a possible D gene is TRDD3 (6 bases). The J gene was missing in TCRdb and was found by matching the end of the DNA to germline. The CDR3 is 21 residues long. CDR1 is GEAIGNYY and CDR2 is EKD in the germline V gene. The V end lost 3 bases, the J end lost 7 bases, and 38 bases lay between the germline ends. The CDR3 nucleotides are TGTGCCTGTGACCGTGTTTCCCCCACTGGAGGATACCCGCGCGGACGAGGTAAACTCATCTTT. Its protein is CACDRVSPTGGYPRGRGKLIF.

In this sample, this clone turned up many times. The protein in TCRdb stems from a much larger clone and differs at residue 11 from this DNA's translation, likely a read error; here the protein is translated from the DNA. The chain employs TRDV2 and TRDJ2, with TRDD3 identical over 10 bases. The J gene was missing in TCRdb and was found by matching the end of the DNA to germline. The CDR3 consists of 16 residues. CDR1 and CDR2 from the germline V gene are GEAIGNYY and EKD. J gave up 7 bases and V 0 bases, and 7 bases lay outside the gene matches. This chain's CDR3 is CACDTGGIRGIAQLFF. As DNA, the CDR3 is TGTGCCTGTGACACCGGGGGGATACGGGGGATAGCACAACTCTTCTTT.

This clone was found a few times. One base separates it from a far larger clone, so it is likely a read error. Within the sample, other DNA sequences also encode this same CDR3. V usage is TRDV1 and J usage is TRDJ1; the D is unclear. Germline matching of the DNA provided the J gene here, since TCRdb leaves it blank. This CDR3 contains 22 residues. The germline V gene has CDR1 TSWWSYY and CDR2 QGS. Trimming took 3 bases from V and 0 from J, leaving 32 bases between them. The CDR3 spells CALGEGHRPLLRPSPYTDKLIF. The DNA for the CDR3 is TGTGCTCTTGGGGAGGGGCATCGGCCCCTGCTGAGACCCTCACCGTACACCGATAAACTCATCTTT.

Comments on this clone: It differs at one base from a far larger clone, so likely a read error. In the same sample, other DNA sequences code for this CDR3. The V gene corresponds to TRDV1; no J gene was called; the table's D call, TRDD3, was not checked against the DNA. The CDR3 totals 21 residues. Germline CDR1 reads TSWWSYY; CDR2 reads QGS. The CDR3 coding sequence is TGTGCTCTTGGGGAACTACCTACAGGGTGGGGGATACGATGGGACACCCGACAGATGTTCTTC. Encoded protein: CALGELPTGWGIRWDTRQMFF.

This clone is deemed medium-sized. Additional DNA sequences in this sample encode the identical CDR3. This chain connects TRDV1 to TRDJ1; D gene unclear. The CDR3 contains 20 residues. The V gene's germline CDR1 is TSWWSYY and CDR2 QGS. Trimming left V 2 bases short and J 6 bases short, with 31 bases between. CDR3 in DNA: TGTGCTCTTGGGGAAATCTTGTGCCTCACCGACTTTTTCCACCCCTATAAACTCATCTTT. Translated: CALGEILCLTDFFHPYKLIF.

This clone turned up a few times. TCRdb records a much larger clone's protein for this DNA, with a difference at residue 12 that likely arises from a read error; the protein given is the translation of the DNA. The chain recombines TRDV1 with TRDJ1, with D maybe TRDD3 (6 bases). CDR3 length equals 20 residues. Trimming removed 0 bases at V and 2 bases at J, with 25 bases between. Germline V gene lookup returns CDR1 TSWWSYY and CDR2 QGS. CDR3 bases: TGTGCTCTTGGGGAACTTGGGGATGCGTACTGGGTGATTGGAACCGATAAACTCATCTTT. Its protein is CALGELGDAYWVIGTDKLIF.

This clone was counted at least ten times. The chain links TRDV1 to TRDJ1; possible D gene TRDD3, 10 bases. TCRdb is silent on the J gene; assignment here came from matching the DNA to germline. This CDR3 contains 21 residues. Germline lookup yields CDR1 TSWWSYY and CDR2 QGS. V was pared by 9 bases and J by 2 bases, with 37 bases between. The CDR3 spells CALSHLPTAYWGIIGTDKLIF. The CDR3 bases are TGTGCTCTCAGCCACCTTCCTACGGCGTACTGGGGGATTATTGGGACCGATAAACTCATCTTT.

By frequency in the sample, this clone is medium-sized (0.01 to 0.1%). This sequence joins TRDV1 and TRDJ1; 8 nucleotides line up with TRDD3. The CDR3 extends over 18 amino acids. J lost 4 bases, V lost 1 base, and 14 bases had no gene match. Germline-derived CDR1 and CDR2 are TSWWSYY and QGS. The CDR3 sequence: CALGEPRILRTGGDKLIF. Here the CDR3 DNA reads TGTGCTCTTGGGGAACCAAGGATCCTACGGACTGGGGGCGATAAACTCATCTTT.